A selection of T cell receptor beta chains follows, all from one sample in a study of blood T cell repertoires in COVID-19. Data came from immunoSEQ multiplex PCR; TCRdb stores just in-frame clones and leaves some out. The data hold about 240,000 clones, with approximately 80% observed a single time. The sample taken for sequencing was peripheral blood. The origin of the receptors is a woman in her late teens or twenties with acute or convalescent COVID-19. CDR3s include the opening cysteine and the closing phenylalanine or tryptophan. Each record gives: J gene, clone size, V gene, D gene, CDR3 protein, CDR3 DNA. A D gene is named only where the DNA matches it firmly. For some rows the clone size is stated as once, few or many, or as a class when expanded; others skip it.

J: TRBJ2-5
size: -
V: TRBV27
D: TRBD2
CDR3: CASRVLAGVGETQYF
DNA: TGTGCCAGCAGGGTACTAGCGGGAGTAGGGGAGACCCAGTACTTC

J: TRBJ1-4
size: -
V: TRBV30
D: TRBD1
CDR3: CAWSRDRGLRGFF
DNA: TGTGCCTGGAGTCGGGACAGGGGGCTTCGTGGGTTTTTT

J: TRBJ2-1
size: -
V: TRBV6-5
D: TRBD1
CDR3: CASSTGTGDPNEQFF
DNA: TGTGCCAGCAGTACCGGGACAGGGGACCCCAATGAGCAGTTCTTC

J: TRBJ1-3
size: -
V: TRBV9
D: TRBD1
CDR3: CASSAGTAGNTIYF
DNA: TGTGCCAGCAGCGCCGGGACAGCTGGAAACACCATATATTTT

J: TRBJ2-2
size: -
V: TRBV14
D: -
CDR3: CASSQEATIAGELFF
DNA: TGTGCCAGCAGCCAAGAAGCGACTATAGCCGGGGAGCTGTTTTTT

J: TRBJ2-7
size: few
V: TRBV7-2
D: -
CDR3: CASSFSVTSNYEQYF
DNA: TGTGCCAGCAGCTTTTCTGTAACTAGTAACTACGAGCAGTACTTC

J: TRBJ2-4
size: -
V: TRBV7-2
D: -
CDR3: CASSLAGAGTAKNIQYF
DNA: TGTGCCAGCAGCTTAGCGGGAGCCGGAACGGCCAAAAACATTCAGTACTTC

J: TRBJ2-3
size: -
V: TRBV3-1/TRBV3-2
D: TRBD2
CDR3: CASSPWTRGLYTDTQYF
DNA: TGTGCCAGCAGCCCCTGGACTAGAGGTTTGTACACAGATACGCAGTATTTT

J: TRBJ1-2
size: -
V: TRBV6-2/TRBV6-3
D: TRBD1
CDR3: CASSLTGEVGYGYTF
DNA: TGTGCCAGCAGTTTGACAGGGGAAGTTGGCTATGGCTACACCTTC

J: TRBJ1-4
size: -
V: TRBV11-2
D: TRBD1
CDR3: CASSYGQGGHEKLFF
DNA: TGTGCCAGCAGCTATGGACAGGGGGGTCATGAAAAACTGTTTTTT

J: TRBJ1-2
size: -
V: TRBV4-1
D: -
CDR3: CASSQETAYYGYTF
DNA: TGCGCCAGCAGCCAAGAGACAGCCTACTATGGCTACACCTTC

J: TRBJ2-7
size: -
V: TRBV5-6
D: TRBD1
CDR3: CASSFKDRGSYEQYF
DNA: TGTGCCAGCAGCTTTAAAGACAGGGGCTCCTACGAGCAGTACTTC

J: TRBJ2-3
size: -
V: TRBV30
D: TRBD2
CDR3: CAWSGTSGSLDTQYF
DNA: TGTGCCTGGAGTGGAACTAGCGGGAGCCTAGATACGCAGTATTTT

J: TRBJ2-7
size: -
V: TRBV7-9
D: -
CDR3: CASSLARDSIYEQYF
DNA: TGTGCCAGCAGCTTAGCGCGGGACAGCATCTACGAGCAGTACTTC

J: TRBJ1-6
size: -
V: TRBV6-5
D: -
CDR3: CASSYHGPNSPLHF
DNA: TGTGCCAGCAGTTACCACGGTCCCAATTCACCCCTCCACTTT

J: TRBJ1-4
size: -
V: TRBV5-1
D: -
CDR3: CASSLVAGNEKLFF
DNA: TGCGCCAGCAGCTTGGTGGCAGGGAATGAAAAACTGTTTTTT

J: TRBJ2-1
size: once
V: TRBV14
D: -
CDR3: CASSQASSSYNEQFF
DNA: TGTGCCAGCAGCCAAGCGTCGAGCTCCTACAATGAGCAGTTCTTC

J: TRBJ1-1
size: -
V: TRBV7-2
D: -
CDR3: CASSPGQGTTEAFF
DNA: TGTGCCAGCAGCCCGGGTCAGGGTACCACTGAAGCTTTCTTT

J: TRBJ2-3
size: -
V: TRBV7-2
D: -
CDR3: CASSLVAEGDTQYF
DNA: TGTGCCAGCAGCTTAGTTGCGGAGGGCGATACGCAGTATTTT

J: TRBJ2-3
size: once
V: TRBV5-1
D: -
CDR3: CASSLGLAGTDTQYF
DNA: TGCGCCAGCAGCTTGGGGTTAGCGGGCACAGATACGCAGTATTTT

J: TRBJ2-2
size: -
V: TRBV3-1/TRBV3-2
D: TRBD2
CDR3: CASSPSGRGTGELFF
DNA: TGTGCCAGCAGCCCTAGCGGGAGGGGCACCGGGGAGCTGTTTTTT

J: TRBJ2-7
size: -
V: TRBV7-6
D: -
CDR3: CASSLDGSDYEQYF
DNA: TGTGCCAGCAGCTTAGATGGTAGCGACTACGAGCAGTACTTC

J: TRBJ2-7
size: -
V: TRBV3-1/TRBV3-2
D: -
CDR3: CASSHPFRQVPLLEQYF
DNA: TGTGCCAGCAGCCATCCATTTCGACAGGTACCTTTGCTGGAGCAGTACTTC